The next 27 T cell receptor beta chains were all read from a single sample in a study of vaccination effects on CD4 cells after COVID-19. No antigen is known for these receptors. Assay: immunoSEQ multiplex PCR; the TCRdb copy retains only in-frame clones and omits some. The sample lists tens of thousands of clones, roughly 79% seen once, with 8% to 11% in the top ten. ViraFEST expansion of antigen-specific CD4+ T cells with viral peptide pools preceded sequencing. Once cultured for approximately ten days, the cells underwent separation to obtain CD4+ T cells. Recipients of the vaccine had no prior SARS-CoV-2 infection and negative nucleocapsid antibodies. The sequencing here drew on CD4+ T cells from PBMCs cultured with SARS-CoV-2 spike peptides, taken before COVID-19 vaccination. The receptors here all came from a human donor who received a COVID-19 vaccine.

The genes are TRBV3-1 (or the pseudogene TRBV3-2) and TRBJ2-2; TRBD2 matches 11 bases. The CDR3 runs 16 residues. V shed 6 bases and J 4 bases; nucleotides not matched to a gene: 7. Germline loops: CDR1 LGHDT, CDR2 YNNKEL (reference sequence). The CDR3 coding sequence is TGTGCCAGCAGTCGAGGTAGCGGGGGGGGCACCGGGGAGCTGTTTTTT. The encoded protein is CASSRGSGGGTGELFF.

The rearrangement links TRBV6-2 or TRBV6-3 to TRBJ1-1; tentatively, D is TRBD1 (6 bases). Germline CDR1 is MNHEY and CDR2 is SVGEGT. The CDR3 loop spans 17 amino acids. Trimming took off 3 bases at V and 4 bases at J, with 21 bases between the two ends. The CDR3 DNA is TGTGCCAGCAGTTATTACGGCAGGGGAGGTTTGGGCACTGAAGCTTTCTTT. Its translation is CASSYYGRGGLGTEAFF.

The chain couples TRBV18 to TRBJ2-5; a possible D gene is TRBD2 (5 bases). Between the trimmed V and J ends, which lost 3 bases and 4 bases, there was a span of 12 bases. This CDR3 has 14 residues. Germline CDR1 and CDR2: KGHSH and LQKENI. The CDR3 DNA follows: TGTGCCAGCTCACCCCGACGGGGTACAGAGACCCAGTACTTC. Its protein product is CASSPRRGTETQYF. Variable domain in full (rest from reference TRBV18 and TRBJ2-5): NAGVMQNPRHLVRRRGQEARLRCSPMKGHSHVYWYRQLPEEGLKFMVYLQKENIIDESGMPKERFSAEFPKEGPSILRIQQVVRGDSAAYFCASSPRRGTETQYFGPGTRLLVL.

The V and J genes are TRBV5-1 and TRBJ1-2; D gene unclear. With 0 bases removed from V and 2 bases from J, the gap between germline ends came to 11 bases. The germline V gene has CDR1 SGHRS and CDR2 YFSETQ. The CDR3 sequence is 15 residues long. The CDR3 here is CASSLEAGENYGYTF. CDR3 nucleotides: TGCGCCAGCAGCTTGGAGGCAGGAGAGAACTATGGCTACACCTTC.

This clone was seen once. J is TRBJ1-4 and V is TRBV30; TRBD1 is a possible D gene (5 bases). CDR1 GTSNPN and CDR2 SVGIG come from the germline V gene (reference sequence). V lost 3 bases and J 8 bases, leaving 10 bases between the germline ends. There are 12 residues in the CDR3. The CDR3 sequence: CAWSGGSEKLFF. CDR3 in DNA: TGTGCCTGGAGCGGGGGTAGCGAAAAACTGTTTTTT.

The chain combines TRBV7-9 with TRBJ1-5; 7 nucleotides align to TRBD1. The CDR3 is made up of 14 amino acids. Germline V gives CDR1 SEHNR, CDR2 FQNEAQ (reference sequence). Losses at the gene ends were 5 bases for V and 1 base for J; bases not matched to a gene: 2. Here the CDR3 reads CASSLQGSNQPQHF. The DNA of the CDR3 is TGTGCCAGCAGCCTACAGGGGAGCAATCAGCCCCAGCATTTT.

V gene TRBV18 combines with J gene TRBJ2-3; possibly TRBD1 for D (5 bases). V lost 3 bases, J lost 6 bases, and 22 bases lay in between. The V gene's germline CDR1 is KGHSH and CDR2 LQKENI. This CDR3 spans 17 amino acids. CDR3 in DNA: TGTGCCAGCTCACCGGGCTCTCCGGGCTCAGGGTCGGATACGCAGTATTTT. It specifies CASSPGSPGSGSDTQYF.

The chain joins TRBV19 to TRBJ2-5, with 9 bases fitting TRBD2. Germline V gene data show CDR1 as LNHDA and CDR2 as SQIVND (reference sequence). With V trimmed by 7 bases and J by 5 bases, 5 bases remained unmatched. The CDR3 loop spans 13 amino acids. This CDR3 is CASKRSGGETQYF. The CDR3 DNA follows: TGTGCCAGTAAAAGGAGCGGGGGGGAGACCCAGTACTTC. The variable domain in full, completed from reference TRBV19 and TRBJ2-5, reads DGGITQSPKYLFRKEGQNVTLSCEQNLNHDAMYWYRQDPGQGLRLIYYSQIVNDFQKGDIAEGYSVSREKKESFPLTVTSAQKNPTAFYLCASKRSGGETQYFGPGTRLLVL.

The J gene is TRBJ1-1, the V gene TRBV27; D unresolved. The CDR3 has 16 amino acids. CDR1 is MNHEY, CDR2 SMNVEV, per germline (reference sequence). Trimming took off 3 bases at V and 1 base at J, with 15 bases between the two ends. The CDR3 is CASSFFGRPRNTEAFF. In DNA, the CDR3 is TGTGCCAGCAGTTTCTTCGGACGGCCACGGAACACTGAAGCTTTCTTT.

The CDR3, as DNA: TGTGCCAGCCGTAAAACAGTGAACACCGGGGAGCTGTTTTTT. Translated, it gives CASRKTVNTGELFF. The chain employs TRBV2 and TRBJ2-2; D remains unclear. The CDR3 has 14 residues. The ends were cut back, 8 bases at V and 1 base at J, with 11 bases in the middle. The germline V gene encodes CDR1 SNHLY and CDR2 FYNNEI.

This CDR3 is CASSLEGPSTGELFF. The CDR3 nucleotides read TGTGCCAGCAGTTTGGAGGGGCCGAGCACCGGGGAGCTGTTTTTT. This chain links TRBV2 with TRBJ2-2; weak D call: TRBD2 (6 bases). The V end was cut by 5 bases, the J end by 4 bases, with 14 bases between. CDR1 is SNHLY and CDR2 is FYNNEI in the germline V gene. CDR3 size: 15 residues. Variable domain in full (rest from reference TRBV2 and TRBJ2-2): EPEVTQTPSHQVTQMGQEVILRCVPISNHLYFYWYRQILGQKVEFLVSFYNNEISEKSEIFDDQFSVERPDGSNFTLKIRSTKLEDSAMYFCASSLEGPSTGELFFGEGSRLTVL.

This chain links TRBV7-6 with TRBJ2-6, with D perhaps TRBD2 (6 bases). CDR3 length equals 17 residues. Trimming removed 3 bases at V and 2 bases at J, with 14 bases between. The germline CDR1 and CDR2 sequences are SGHVS and FNYEAQ. The DNA of the CDR3 is TGTGCCAGCAGCTTCCAGCCGGGGGTAACTGGGGCCAACGTCCTGACTTTC. It is translated as CASSFQPGVTGANVLTF.

The V call is TRBV15, the J call TRBJ2-3; tentatively, D is TRBD1 (5 bases). Germline V gives CDR1 LNHNV, CDR2 YYDKDF (reference sequence). V lost 8 bases and J 0 bases, leaving 21 bases between the germline ends. The CDR3 extends over 17 amino acids. CDR3 sequence (DNA): TGTGCCACCCGCCCCTATAGGTGGGGCACTAGCACAGATACGCAGTATTTT. Translating gives CATRPYRWGTSTDTQYF. The variable domain in full, with the rest retrieved from reference TRBV15 and TRBJ2-3, is DAMVIQNPRYQVTQFGKPVTLSCSQTLNHNVMYWYQQKSSQAPKLLFHYYDKDFNNEADTPDNFQSRRPNTSFCFLDIRSPGLGDTAMYLCATRPYRWGTSTDTQYFGPGTRLTVL.

This clone has a handful of counts. The V and J genes are TRBV24-1 and TRBJ2-2, with 9 positions matching TRBD1. Germline-derived CDR1 and CDR2 are KGHDR and SFDVKD. CDR3 length equals 16 residues. The J segment lost 6 bases and the V segment lost 4 bases, leaving 8 bases of the junction unmatched. CDR3 sequence: CATSENRGRRAGELFF. Here the CDR3 DNA reads TGTGCCACCAGTGAAAACAGGGGGCGCCGGGCCGGGGAGCTGTTTTTT.

The CDR3 nucleotides read TGTGCCAGTAGTATAGGGGGGATTGTCAATCAGCCCCAGCATTTT. This translates into CASSIGGIVNQPQHF. This sequence joins TRBV19 and TRBJ1-5; weak D call: TRBD1 (5 bases). This CDR3 comprises 15 residues. Looked up from germline, CDR1 is LNHDA and CDR2 is SQIVND (reference sequence). V dropped 1 base and J dropped 3 bases, with 10 bases sitting between them.

The genes are TRBV28 and TRBJ1-6, with 10 positions matching TRBD1. This CDR3 has 15 residues. Germline loops: CDR1 MDHEN, CDR2 SYDVKM. The trim removed 6 bases at V and 10 bases at J, leaving 9 bases unmatched. The CDR3 region is CASRPTGGLGSPLHF. The CDR3 nucleotides read TGTGCCAGCAGACCGACAGGGGGCTTGGGGTCACCCCTCCACTTT.

The J gene is TRBJ2-1, the V gene TRBV3-1 (or the pseudogene TRBV3-2); D uncertain. V lost 0 bases to trimming and J lost 4 bases, with 13 bases between them. Germline values: CDR1 LGHDT, CDR2 YNNKEL (reference sequence). This CDR3 has 16 residues. Here the CDR3 DNA reads TGTGCCAGCAGCCAAGATCCGGCGGCTACTTACAATGAGCAGTTCTTC. Protein product: CASSQDPAATYNEQFF.

V and J are TRBV18 and TRBJ2-1, with a weak D call TRBD1 (6 bases). This CDR3 has 13 residues. Trimming took off 6 bases at V and 12 bases at J, with 18 bases between the two ends. Germline V gene data show CDR1 as KGHSH and CDR2 as LQKENI. The CDR3 DNA reads TGTGCCAGCTCGCCAACAGGGACGGAATGGCAGTTCTTC. It codes for CASSPTGTEWQFF.

This clone was recorded only once. The rearrangement links TRBV4-2 to TRBJ1-1; D is ambiguous. V was shortened by 2 bases and J by 3 bases, with 10 bases between the two germline ends. The CDR3 sequence is 14 residues long. From germline, CDR1 is LGHNA and CDR2 YNFKEQ. The DNA for the CDR3 is TGTGCCAGCAGCCAACCGGGATGGGACACTGAAGCTTTCTTT. Its protein is CASSQPGWDTEAFF.

The chain employs TRBV6-1 and TRBJ2-7, with TRBD1 matching 9 bases. This CDR3 is built from 19 residues. Germline V gene lookup returns CDR1 MNHNS and CDR2 SASEGT. J lost 3 bases, V lost 1 base, and 16 bases had no gene match. In nucleotides, the CDR3 is TGTGCCAGCAGTGAAGGGTCCTTTCGGGGTTTGACAGGGGGCTACGAGCAGTACGTC. Translating gives CASSEGSFRGLTGGYEQYV.

The chain couples TRBV5-1 to TRBJ1-1; no clear D. V lost 7 bases and J 0 bases, leaving 13 bases between the germline ends. The CDR3 length is 14 residues. From germline, CDR1 is SGHRS and CDR2 YFSETQ. Written as DNA, the CDR3 is TGCGCCAGCGCAGCCCCGGGGATGAACACTGAAGCTTTCTTT. Its translation: CASAAPGMNTEAFF.

This clone was counted once. The rearrangement links TRBV7-2 to TRBJ1-2; the D gene is possibly TRBD1 (5 bases). CDR1 SGHTA and CDR2 FQGNSA come from the germline V gene. V gave up 5 bases and J gave up 0 bases, with 13 bases separating them. This CDR3 has 15 residues. In nucleotides, the CDR3 is TGTGCCAGCAGCGCGTCCGGGACGGCTAACTATGGCTACACCTTC. Its translation: CASSASGTANYGYTF.

This chain links TRBV28 with TRBJ1-2; D is uncertain. Germline-derived CDR1 and CDR2 are MDHEN and SYDVKM. The CDR3 totals 12 residues. V lost 1 base and J lost 8, with 8 bases in between. CDR3 residues: CASSLSGQGYTF. CDR3 coding DNA: TGTGCCAGCAGTTTATCGGGTCAGGGCTACACCTTC.

The chain carries TRBV6-2 or TRBV6-3 and TRBJ2-7; D is uncertain. The germline V gene encodes CDR1 MNHEY and CDR2 SVGEGT. The CDR3 is made up of 13 amino acids. V lost 0 bases to trimming and J lost 3 bases, with 6 bases between them. In nucleotides, the CDR3 is TGTGCCAGCAGTTACTCCCGTCTCTACGAGCAGTACGTC. Translating gives CASSYSRLYEQYV.

This sequence joins TRBV5-1 and TRBJ1-2, with 8 bases identical to TRBD1. This CDR3 has 14 residues. The germline CDR1 and CDR2 sequences are SGHRS and YFSETQ. J was trimmed by 8 bases and V by 0 bases; bases with no gene match: 6. The CDR3 here is CASSLVVTGEGYTF. The CDR3 DNA follows: TGCGCCAGCAGCTTGGTGGTGACAGGGGAGGGCTACACCTTC.

CDR3 DNA: TGTGCCAGCAGCTTATTTCACAATGAGCAGTTCTTC. It is translated as CASSLFHNEQFF. The gene calls are TRBV7-2 and TRBJ2-1, with D hard to call. The V and J ends lost 2 bases and 5 bases respectively, with 4 bases between them. Germline V CDR1 and CDR2: SGHTA, FQGNSA. The CDR3 loop spans 12 amino acids. The whole variable domain, filled in from reference TRBV7-2 and TRBJ2-1, reads GAGVSQSPSNKVTEKGKDVELRCDPISGHTALYWYRQSLGQGLEFLIYFQGNSAPDKSGLPSDRFSAERTGGSVSTLTIQRTQQEDSAVYLCASSLFHNEQFFGPGTRLTVL.

The chain has TRBV6-5 and TRBJ1-5, with D unclear. Looked up from germline, CDR1 is MNHEY and CDR2 is SVGAGI. V lost 6 bases and J 6 bases, leaving 12 bases between the germline ends. The CDR3 is made up of 13 amino acids. CDR3 loop: CASSDQGLQPQHF. The CDR3, as DNA: TGTGCCAGCAGCGATCAAGGGCTTCAGCCCCAGCATTTT.